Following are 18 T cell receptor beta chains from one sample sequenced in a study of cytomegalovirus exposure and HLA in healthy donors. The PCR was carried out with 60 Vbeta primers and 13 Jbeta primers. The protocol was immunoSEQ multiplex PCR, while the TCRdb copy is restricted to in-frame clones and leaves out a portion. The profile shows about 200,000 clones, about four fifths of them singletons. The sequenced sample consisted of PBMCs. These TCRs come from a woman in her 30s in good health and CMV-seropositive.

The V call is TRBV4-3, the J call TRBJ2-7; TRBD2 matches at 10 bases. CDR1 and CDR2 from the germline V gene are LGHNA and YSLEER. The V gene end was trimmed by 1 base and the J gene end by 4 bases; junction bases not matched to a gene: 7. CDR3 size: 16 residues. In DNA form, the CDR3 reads TGCGCCAGCAGCCAAGGGCTAGCGGGAGATGGATACGAGCAGTACTTC. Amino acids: CASSQGLAGDGYEQYF.

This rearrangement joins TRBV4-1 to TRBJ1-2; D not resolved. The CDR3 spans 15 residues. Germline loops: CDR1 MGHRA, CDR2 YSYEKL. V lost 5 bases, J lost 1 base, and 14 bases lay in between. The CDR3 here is CASSFNSGINYGYTF. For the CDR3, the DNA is TGCGCCAGCAGCTTCAATTCCGGGATTAACTATGGCTACACCTTC.

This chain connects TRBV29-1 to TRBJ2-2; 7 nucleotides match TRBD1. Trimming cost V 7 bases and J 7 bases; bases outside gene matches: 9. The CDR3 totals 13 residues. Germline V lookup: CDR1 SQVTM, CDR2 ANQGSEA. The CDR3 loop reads CSGGQVDGGELFF. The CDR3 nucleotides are TGCAGCGGTGGACAGGTCGACGGCGGGGAGCTGTTTTTT.

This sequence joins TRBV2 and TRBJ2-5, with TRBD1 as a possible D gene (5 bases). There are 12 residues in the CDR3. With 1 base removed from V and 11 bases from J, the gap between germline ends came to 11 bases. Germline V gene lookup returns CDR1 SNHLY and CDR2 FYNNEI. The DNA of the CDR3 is TGTGCCAGCAGTGAAGAAAGGGGTCGGCAGTACTTC. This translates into CASSEERGRQYF.

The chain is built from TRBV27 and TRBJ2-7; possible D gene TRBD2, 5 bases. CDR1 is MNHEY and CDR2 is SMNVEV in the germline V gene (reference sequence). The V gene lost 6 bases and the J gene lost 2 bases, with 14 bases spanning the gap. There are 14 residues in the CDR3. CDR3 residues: CASSPRGFAYEQYF. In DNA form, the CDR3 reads TGTGCCAGCAGCCCCCGGGGTTTCGCCTACGAGCAGTACTTC.

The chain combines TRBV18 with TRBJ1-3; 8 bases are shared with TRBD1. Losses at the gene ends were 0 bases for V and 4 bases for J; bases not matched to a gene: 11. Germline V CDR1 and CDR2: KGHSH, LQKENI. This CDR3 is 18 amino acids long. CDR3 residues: CASSPPGLRTGRGNTIYF. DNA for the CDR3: TGTGCCAGCTCACCACCAGGACTACGGACAGGGAGGGGAAACACCATATATTTT.

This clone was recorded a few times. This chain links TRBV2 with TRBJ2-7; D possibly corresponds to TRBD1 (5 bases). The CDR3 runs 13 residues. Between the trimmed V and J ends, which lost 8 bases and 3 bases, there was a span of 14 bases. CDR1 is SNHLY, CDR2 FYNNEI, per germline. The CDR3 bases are TGTGCCAGCGGTCGGGCAGGGATCTACGAGCAGTACTTC. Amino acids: CASGRAGIYEQYF.

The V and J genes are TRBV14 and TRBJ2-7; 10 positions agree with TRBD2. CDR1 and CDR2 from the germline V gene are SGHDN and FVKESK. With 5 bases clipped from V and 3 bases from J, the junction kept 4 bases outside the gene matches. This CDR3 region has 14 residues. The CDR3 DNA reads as TGTGCCAGCAGCGGGACTAGCGATGTCTACGAGCAGTACTTC. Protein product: CASSGTSDVYEQYF.

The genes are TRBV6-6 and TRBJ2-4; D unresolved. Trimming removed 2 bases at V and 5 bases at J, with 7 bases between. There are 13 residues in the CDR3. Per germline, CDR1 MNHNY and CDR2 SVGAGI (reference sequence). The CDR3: CASSYRTENIQYF. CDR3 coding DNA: TGTGCCAGCAGTTACCGCACGGAAAACATTCAGTACTTC.

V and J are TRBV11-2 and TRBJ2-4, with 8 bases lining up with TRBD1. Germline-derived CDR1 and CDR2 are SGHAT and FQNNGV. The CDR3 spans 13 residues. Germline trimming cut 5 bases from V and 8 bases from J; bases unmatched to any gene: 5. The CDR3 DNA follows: TGTGCCAGCAGCGTGACAGGGGTGGACATTCAGTACTTC. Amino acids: CASSVTGVDIQYF.

The CDR3 DNA is TGTGCCAGCAGTGCTCCGGGACAGGGCTACGAGCAGTACTTC. As protein: CASSAPGQGYEQYF. V usage is TRBV6-1 and J usage is TRBJ2-7; 9 nucleotides align to TRBD1. The CDR3 totals 14 residues. Trimming took 4 bases from V and 3 from J; bases not matched to a gene: 4. Germline lookup yields CDR1 MNHNS and CDR2 SASEGT.

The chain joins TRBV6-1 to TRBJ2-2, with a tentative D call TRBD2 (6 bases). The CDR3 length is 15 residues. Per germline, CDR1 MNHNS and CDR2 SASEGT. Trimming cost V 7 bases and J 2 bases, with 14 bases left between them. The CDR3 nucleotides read TGTGCCAGCAAAGTGGGGGGTATTAACACCGGGGAGCTGTTTTTT. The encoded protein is CASKVGGINTGELFF.

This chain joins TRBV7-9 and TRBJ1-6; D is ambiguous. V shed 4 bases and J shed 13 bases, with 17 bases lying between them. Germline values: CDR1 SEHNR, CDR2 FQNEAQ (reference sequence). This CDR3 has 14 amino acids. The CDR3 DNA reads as TGTGCCAGCAGCTCAGGTGACACCGGAACGCCCCTCCACTTT. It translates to CASSSGDTGTPLHF.

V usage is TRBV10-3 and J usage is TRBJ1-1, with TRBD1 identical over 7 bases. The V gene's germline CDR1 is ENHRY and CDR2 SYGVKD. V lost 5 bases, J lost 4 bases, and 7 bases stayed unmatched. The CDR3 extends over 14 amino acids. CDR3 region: CAISPGTAGTEAFF. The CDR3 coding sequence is TGTGCCATCAGTCCCGGGACAGCGGGCACTGAAGCTTTCTTT.

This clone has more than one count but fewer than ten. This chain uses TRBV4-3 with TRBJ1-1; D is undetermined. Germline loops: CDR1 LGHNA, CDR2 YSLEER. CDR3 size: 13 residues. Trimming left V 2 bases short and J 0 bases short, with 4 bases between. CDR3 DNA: TGCGCCAGCAGCCAATTAGTGAACACTGAAGCTTTCTTT. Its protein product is CASSQLVNTEAFF.

CDR3 bases: TGTGCCAGCAGTGACACAGGGCAAGGAAACACCATATATTTT. Residues: CASSDTGQGNTIYF. The chain links TRBV6-1 to TRBJ1-3; the D gene is possibly TRBD1 (6 bases). This CDR3 comprises 14 residues. The V gene lost 3 bases and the J gene lost 4 bases, with 10 bases spanning the gap. Germline V gives CDR1 MNHNS, CDR2 SASEGT.

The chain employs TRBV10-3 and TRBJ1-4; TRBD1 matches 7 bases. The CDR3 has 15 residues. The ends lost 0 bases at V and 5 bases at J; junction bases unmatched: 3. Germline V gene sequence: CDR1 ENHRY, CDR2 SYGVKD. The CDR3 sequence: CAISESHRGNEKLFF. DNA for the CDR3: TGTGCCATCAGTGAGTCACACAGGGGAAATGAAAAACTGTTTTTT.

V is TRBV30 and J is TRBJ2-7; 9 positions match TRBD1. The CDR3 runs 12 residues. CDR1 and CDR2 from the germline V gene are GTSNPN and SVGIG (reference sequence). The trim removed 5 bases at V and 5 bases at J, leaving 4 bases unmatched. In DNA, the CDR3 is TGTGCCTGGGGGACAGGGAGCGACGAGCAGTACTTC. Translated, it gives CAWGTGSDEQYF.